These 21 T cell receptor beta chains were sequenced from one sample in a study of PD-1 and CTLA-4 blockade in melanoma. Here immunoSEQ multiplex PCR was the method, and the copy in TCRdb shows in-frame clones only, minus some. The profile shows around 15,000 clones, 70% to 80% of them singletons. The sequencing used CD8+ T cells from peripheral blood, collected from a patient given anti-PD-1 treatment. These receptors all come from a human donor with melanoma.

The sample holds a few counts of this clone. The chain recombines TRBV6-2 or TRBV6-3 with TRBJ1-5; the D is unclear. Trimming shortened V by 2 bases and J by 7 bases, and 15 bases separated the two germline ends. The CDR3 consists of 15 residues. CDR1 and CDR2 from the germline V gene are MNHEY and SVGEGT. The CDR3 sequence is CASSYPGRGQQPQHF. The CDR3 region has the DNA TGTGCCAGCAGTTACCCAGGACGAGGGCAACAGCCCCAGCATTTT.

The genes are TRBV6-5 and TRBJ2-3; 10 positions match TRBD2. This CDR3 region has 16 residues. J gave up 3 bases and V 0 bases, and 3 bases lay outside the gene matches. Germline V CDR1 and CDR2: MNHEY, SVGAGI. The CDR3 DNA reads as TGTGCCAGCAGTTACTCTCCTAGCGGGAGAACAGATACGCAGTATTTT. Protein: CASSYSPSGRTDTQYF.

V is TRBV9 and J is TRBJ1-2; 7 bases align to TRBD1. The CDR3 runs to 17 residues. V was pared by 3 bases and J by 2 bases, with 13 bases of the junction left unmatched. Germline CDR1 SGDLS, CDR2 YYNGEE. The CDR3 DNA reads TGTGCCAGCAGCGACAATCCCTTAACAGGGGTCAACTATGGCTACACCTTC. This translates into CASSDNPLTGVNYGYTF.

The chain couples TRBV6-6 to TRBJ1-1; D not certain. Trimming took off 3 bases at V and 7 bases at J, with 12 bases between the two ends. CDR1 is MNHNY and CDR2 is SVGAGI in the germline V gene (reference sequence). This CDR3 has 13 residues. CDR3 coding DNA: TGTGCCAGCAGTTATAGGGCACAGCGTGAAGCTTTCTTT. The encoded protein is CASSYRAQREAFF.

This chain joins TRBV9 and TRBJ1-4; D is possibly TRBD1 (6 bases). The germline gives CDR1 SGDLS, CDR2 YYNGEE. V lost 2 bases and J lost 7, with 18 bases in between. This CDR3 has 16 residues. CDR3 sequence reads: CASSVAQGQPSEKLFF. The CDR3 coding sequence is TGTGCCAGCAGCGTCGCGCAGGGGCAGCCTAGTGAAAAACTGTTTTTT.

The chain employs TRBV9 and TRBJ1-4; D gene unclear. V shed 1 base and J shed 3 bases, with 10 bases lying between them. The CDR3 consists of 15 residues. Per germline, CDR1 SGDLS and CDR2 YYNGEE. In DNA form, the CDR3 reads TGTGCCAGCAGCGTATACGCCGAACCTAATGAAAAACTGTTTTTT. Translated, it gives CASSVYAEPNEKLFF.

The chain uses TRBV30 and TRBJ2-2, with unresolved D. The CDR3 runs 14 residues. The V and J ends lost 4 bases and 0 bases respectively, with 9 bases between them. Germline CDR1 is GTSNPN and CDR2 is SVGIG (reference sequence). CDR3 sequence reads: CAWIMYANTGELFF. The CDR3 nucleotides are TGTGCCTGGATTATGTACGCGAACACCGGGGAGCTGTTTTTT. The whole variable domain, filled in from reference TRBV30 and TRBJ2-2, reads SQTIHQWPATLVQPVGSPLSLECTVEGTSNPNLYWYRQAAGRGLQLLFYSVGIGQISSEVPQNLSASRPQDRQFILSSKKLLLSDSGFYLCAWIMYANTGELFFGEGSRLTVL.

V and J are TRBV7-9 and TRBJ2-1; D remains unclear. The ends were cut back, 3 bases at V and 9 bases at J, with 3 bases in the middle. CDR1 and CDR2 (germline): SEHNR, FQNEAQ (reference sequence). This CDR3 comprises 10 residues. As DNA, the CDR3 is TGTGCCAGCAGCTTTAGTGAGCAGTTCTTC. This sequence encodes CASSFSEQFF.

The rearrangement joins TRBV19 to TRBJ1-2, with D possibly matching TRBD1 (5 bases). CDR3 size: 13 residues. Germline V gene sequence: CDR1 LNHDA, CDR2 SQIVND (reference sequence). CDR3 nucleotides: TGTGCTTCTAGCCCAGGGCTTAACTATGGCTACACCTTC. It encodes CASSPGLNYGYTF.

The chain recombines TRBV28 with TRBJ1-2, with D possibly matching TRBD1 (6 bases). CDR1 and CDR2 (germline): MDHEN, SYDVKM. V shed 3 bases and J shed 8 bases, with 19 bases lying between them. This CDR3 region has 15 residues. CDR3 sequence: CASSFVRGPNGGYTF. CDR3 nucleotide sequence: TGTGCCAGCAGTTTCGTCAGGGGCCCCAACGGCGGCTACACCTTC.

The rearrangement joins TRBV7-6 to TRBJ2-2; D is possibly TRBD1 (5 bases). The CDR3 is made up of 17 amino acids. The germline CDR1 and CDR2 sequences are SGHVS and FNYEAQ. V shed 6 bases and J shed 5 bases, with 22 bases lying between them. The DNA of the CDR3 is TGTGCCAGCAGTATCTTAGTGGGGCGGATATCAACCGGGGAGCTGTTTTTT. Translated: CASSILVGRISTGELFF. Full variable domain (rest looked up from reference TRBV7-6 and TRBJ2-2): GAGVSQSPRYKVTKRGQDVALRCDPISGHVSLYWYRQALGQGPEFLTYFNYEAQQDKSGLPNDRFSAERPEGSISTLTIQRTEQRDSAMYRCASSILVGRISTGELFFGEGSRLTVL.

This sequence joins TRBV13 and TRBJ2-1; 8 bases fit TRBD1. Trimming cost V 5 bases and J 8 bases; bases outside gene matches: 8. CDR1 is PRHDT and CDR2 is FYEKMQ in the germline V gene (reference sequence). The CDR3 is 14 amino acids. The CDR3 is CASSRGQGAYEQFF. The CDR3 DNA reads TGTGCCAGCAGCCGAGGCCAGGGGGCTTATGAGCAGTTCTTC.

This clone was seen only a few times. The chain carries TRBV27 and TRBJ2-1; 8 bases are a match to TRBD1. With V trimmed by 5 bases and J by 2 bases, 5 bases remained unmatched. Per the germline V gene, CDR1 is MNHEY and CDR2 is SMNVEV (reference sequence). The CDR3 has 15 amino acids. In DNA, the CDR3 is TGTGCCAGCAGTCCCGGGACAGGTACCTACAATGAGCAGTTCTTC. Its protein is CASSPGTGTYNEQFF.

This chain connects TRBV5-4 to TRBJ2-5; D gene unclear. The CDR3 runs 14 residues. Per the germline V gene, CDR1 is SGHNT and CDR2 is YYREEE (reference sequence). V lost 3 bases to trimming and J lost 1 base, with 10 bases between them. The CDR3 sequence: CASSYTEIQETQYF. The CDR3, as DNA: TGTGCCAGCAGCTATACAGAGATCCAAGAGACCCAGTACTTC.

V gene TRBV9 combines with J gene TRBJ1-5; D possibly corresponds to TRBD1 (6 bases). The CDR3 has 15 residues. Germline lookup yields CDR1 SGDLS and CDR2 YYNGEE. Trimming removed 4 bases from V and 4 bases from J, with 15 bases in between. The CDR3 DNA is TGTGCCAGCAGCCCGTCGGGGACAACAAATCAGCCCCAGCATTTT. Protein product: CASSPSGTTNQPQHF.

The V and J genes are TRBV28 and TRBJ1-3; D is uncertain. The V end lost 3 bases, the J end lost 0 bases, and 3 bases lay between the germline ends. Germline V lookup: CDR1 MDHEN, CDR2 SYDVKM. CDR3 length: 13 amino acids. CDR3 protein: CASSFSSGNTIYF. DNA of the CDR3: TGTGCCAGCAGTTTTAGCTCTGGAAACACCATATATTTT.

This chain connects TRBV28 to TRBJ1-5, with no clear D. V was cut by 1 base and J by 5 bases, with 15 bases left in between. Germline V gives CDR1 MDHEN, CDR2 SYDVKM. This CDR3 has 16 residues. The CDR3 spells CASSLYTGQSDQPQHF. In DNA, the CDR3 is TGTGCCAGCAGTTTATACACCGGGCAATCCGATCAGCCCCAGCATTTT. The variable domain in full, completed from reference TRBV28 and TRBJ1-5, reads DVKVTQSSRYLVKRTGEKVFLECVQDMDHENMFWYRQDPGLGLRLIYFSYDVKMKEKGDIPEGYSVSREKKERFSLILESASTNQTSMYLCASSLYTGQSDQPQHFGDGTRLSIL.

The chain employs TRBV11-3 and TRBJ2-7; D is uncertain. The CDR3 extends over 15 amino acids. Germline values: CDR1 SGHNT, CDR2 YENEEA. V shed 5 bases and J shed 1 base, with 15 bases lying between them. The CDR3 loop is CASSLRDGGSYEQYF. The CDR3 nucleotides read TGTGCCAGCAGCCTTAGAGACGGTGGTTCCTACGAGCAGTACTTC.

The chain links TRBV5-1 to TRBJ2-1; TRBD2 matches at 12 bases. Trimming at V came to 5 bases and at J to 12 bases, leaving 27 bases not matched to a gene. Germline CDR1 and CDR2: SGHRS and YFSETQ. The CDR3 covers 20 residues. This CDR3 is CASRRFTPLQGKLAGGPQFF. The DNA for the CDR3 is TGCGCCAGCAGAAGATTCACCCCTCTACAGGGGAAGCTAGCGGGAGGGCCGCAGTTCTTC.

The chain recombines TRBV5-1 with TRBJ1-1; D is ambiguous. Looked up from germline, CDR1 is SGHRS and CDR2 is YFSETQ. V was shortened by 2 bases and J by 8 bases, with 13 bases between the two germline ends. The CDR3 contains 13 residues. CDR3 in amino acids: CASSFGSLSEAFF. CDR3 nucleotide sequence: TGCGCCAGCAGCTTTGGGTCATTATCAGAAGCTTTCTTT.

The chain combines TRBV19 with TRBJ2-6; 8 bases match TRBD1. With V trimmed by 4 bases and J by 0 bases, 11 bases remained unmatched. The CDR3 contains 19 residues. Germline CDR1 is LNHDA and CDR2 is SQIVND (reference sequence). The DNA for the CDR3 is TGTGCCAGTAGTAAACAAGACCAGGGGGCTCCCTCTGGGGCCAACGTCCTGACTTTC. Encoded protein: CASSKQDQGAPSGANVLTF.